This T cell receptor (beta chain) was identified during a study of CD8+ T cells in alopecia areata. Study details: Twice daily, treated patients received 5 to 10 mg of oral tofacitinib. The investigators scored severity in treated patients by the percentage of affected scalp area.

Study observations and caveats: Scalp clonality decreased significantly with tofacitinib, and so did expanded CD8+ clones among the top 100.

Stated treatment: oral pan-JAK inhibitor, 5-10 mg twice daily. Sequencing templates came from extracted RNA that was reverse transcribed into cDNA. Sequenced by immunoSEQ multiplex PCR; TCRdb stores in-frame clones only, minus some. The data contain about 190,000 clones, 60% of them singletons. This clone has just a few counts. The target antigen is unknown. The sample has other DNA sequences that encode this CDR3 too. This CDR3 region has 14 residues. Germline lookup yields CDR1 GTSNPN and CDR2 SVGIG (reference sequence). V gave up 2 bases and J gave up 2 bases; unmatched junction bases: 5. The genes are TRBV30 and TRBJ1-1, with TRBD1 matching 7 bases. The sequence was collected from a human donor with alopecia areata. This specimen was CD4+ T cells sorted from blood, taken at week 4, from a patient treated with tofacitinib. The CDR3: CAWSPGQPNTEAFF. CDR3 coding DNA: TGTGCCTGGAGTCCGGGACAGCCAAACACTGAAGCTTTCTTT.